What follows are 23 T cell receptor beta chains derived from one specimen sequenced in a study of vaccination effects on CD4 cells after COVID-19. Libraries were prepared by immunoSEQ multiplex PCR; TCRdb keeps only in-frame clonotypes and omits some of them. The data contain 13,000 to 15,000 clones, 65% to 80% of them singletons. Antigens of these TCRs are unknown. Sequencing followed a ViraFEST assay step that expanded antigen-specific CD4+ T cells with viral peptide pools. CD4+ T cells were isolated after 10 days of culture. The person had PCR-confirmed SARS-CoV-2 infection between March and December 2020. As their vaccination, participants received two doses of either BNT162b2 or mRNA-1273. The source was CD4+ T cells from PBMCs cultured with HCoV-NL63 spike peptides, collected after COVID-19 vaccination. These receptors were collected from a human donor who had a prior SARS-CoV-2 infection.

The chain uses TRBV5-4 and TRBJ1-1; TRBD1 matches at 7 bases. The J segment lost 6 bases and the V segment lost 5 bases, leaving 13 bases of the junction unmatched. The CDR3 covers 15 residues. The germline CDR1 and CDR2 sequences are SGHNT and YYREEE (reference sequence). The CDR3, as DNA: TGTGCCAGCAGTGGAGGAGTGGAGGGGGCCGCTGAAGCTTTCTTT. As protein: CASSGGVEGAAEAFF.

This rearrangement joins TRBV6-5 to TRBJ2-3; 8 nucleotides match TRBD1. CDR3 length equals 13 residues. V trimming: 5 bases; J trimming: 6 bases; junction bases outside the gene matches: 4. CDR1 MNHEY and CDR2 SVGAGI come from the germline V gene. The CDR3: CASSQGAQDTQYF. The DNA for the CDR3 is TGTGCCAGCAGTCAGGGGGCGCAGGATACGCAGTATTTT.

The chain recombines TRBV7-3 with TRBJ2-1; TRBD2 matches 9 bases. CDR3 length: 14 amino acids. Trimming removed 5 bases from V and 9 bases from J; junction bases left unmatched: 8. CDR1 and CDR2 from the germline V gene are SGHTA and FQGTGA. The CDR3 loop reads CASSTGTSLGEQFF. CDR3 bases: TGTGCCAGCAGCACCGGGACTAGCCTTGGTGAGCAGTTCTTC.

This chain connects TRBV9 to TRBJ2-1; D remains ambiguous. Per germline, CDR1 SGDLS and CDR2 YYNGEE. This CDR3 region has 13 residues. Trimming cost V 4 bases and J 5 bases, with 10 bases left between them. The CDR3 region is CASSSDWNNEQFF. As DNA, the CDR3 is TGTGCCAGCAGCTCCGACTGGAACAATGAGCAGTTCTTC.

This chain uses TRBV30 with TRBJ1-1; perhaps TRBD1 as D (5 bases). The CDR3 runs to 14 residues. Per the germline V gene, CDR1 is GTSNPN and CDR2 is SVGIG (reference sequence). Trimming stripped 3 bases from V and 2 bases from J, with 13 bases between. CDR3 region: CAWRRTGGNTEAFF. Written as DNA, the CDR3 is TGTGCCTGGAGACGAACAGGCGGCAACACTGAAGCTTTCTTT.

This clone was seen only a few times. This rearrangement joins TRBV4-1 to TRBJ2-3, with 11 bases lining up with TRBD2. With 1 base clipped from V and 3 bases from J, the junction kept 6 bases outside the gene matches. Germline V CDR1 and CDR2: MGHRA, YSYEKL. The CDR3 is made up of 17 amino acids. The CDR3, as DNA: TGCGCCAGCAGCCAAGGGAGACTAGCGGGGTCAACAGATACGCAGTATTTT. Protein: CASSQGRLAGSTDTQYF.

This clone was counted once. The genes are TRBV4-2 and TRBJ2-2; 13 bases line up with TRBD2. V was clipped by 4 bases and J by 2 bases; unmatched bases: 10. The length of the CDR3 is 19 residues. Germline V CDR1 and CDR2: LGHNA, YNFKEQ. CDR3 residues: CASSPWTSGGRLNTGELFF. In nucleotides, the CDR3 is TGTGCCAGCAGCCCATGGACTAGCGGGGGAAGACTCAACACCGGGGAGCTGTTTTTT.

This clone was seen a handful of times. The chain uses TRBV7-2 and TRBJ2-7; the D gene is possibly TRBD2 (5 bases). This CDR3 spans 16 amino acids. Trimming took off 1 base at V and 6 bases at J, with 19 bases between the two ends. Germline values: CDR1 SGHTA, CDR2 FQGNSA. The chain's CDR3 is CASSLGSGESQAEQYF. The CDR3 DNA sequence: TGTGCCAGCAGCTTAGGGAGCGGAGAGTCTCAAGCCGAGCAGTACTTC.

This clone was seen more than once but under ten times. The chain joins TRBV12-3 or TRBV12-4 to TRBJ1-2; TRBD1 is a possible D gene (5 bases). The CDR3 length is 12 residues. With 3 bases removed from V and 7 bases from J, the gap between germline ends came to 9 bases. In nucleotides, the CDR3 is TGTGCCAGCAGTTTTTGGGGGGGTGGCTACACCTTC. This sequence encodes CASSFWGGGYTF.

The sample holds one count of this clone. This sequence joins TRBV7-2 and TRBJ2-3, with TRBD2 matching 9 bases. Germline CDR1 SGHTA, CDR2 FQGNSA. This CDR3 comprises 17 residues. V trimming: 4 bases; J trimming: 1 base; junction bases outside the gene matches: 9. This CDR3 reads CASSSLLAGDGTDTQYF. The CDR3 DNA follows: TGTGCCAGCAGCTCCCTACTAGCGGGCGACGGCACAGATACGCAGTATTTT. Using reference TRBV7-2 and TRBJ2-3 for the parts outside the CDR3, the full variable domain is GAGVSQSPSNKVTEKGKDVELRCDPISGHTALYWYRQSLGQGLEFLIYFQGNSAPDKSGLPSDRFSAERTGGSVSTLTIQRTQQEDSAVYLCASSSLLAGDGTDTQYFGPGTRLTVL.

This clone has only one observation. In DNA form, the CDR3 reads TGTGCCAGCAGCTTGTTCCGGGACTACCAACCTTACTACGAGCAGTACTTC. Its translation is CASSLFRDYQPYYEQYF. V gene TRBV5-6 combines with J gene TRBJ2-7; 7 bases align to TRBD2. The CDR3 extends over 17 amino acids. CDR1 is SGHDT, CDR2 YYEEEE, per germline. Losses at the gene ends were 1 base for V and 3 bases for J; bases not matched to a gene: 13.

This rearrangement joins TRBV3-1 (or the pseudogene TRBV3-2) to TRBJ2-1; 12 bases line up with TRBD2. The CDR3 length is 16 residues. The ends lost 4 bases at V and 10 bases at J; junction bases unmatched: 11. Germline assignment: CDR1 LGHDT and CDR2 YNNKEL (reference sequence). The CDR3 sequence is CASSRRLAGGHREQFF. The CDR3 DNA follows: TGTGCCAGCAGCCGCCGCCTAGCGGGGGGGCATAGGGAGCAGTTCTTC.

This clone occurred a few times. The V and J genes are TRBV3-1 (or the pseudogene TRBV3-2) and TRBJ2-7; a possible D gene is TRBD2 (6 bases). This CDR3 contains 14 residues. The germline gives CDR1 LGHDT, CDR2 YNNKEL (reference sequence). V shed 6 bases and J shed 2 bases, with 14 bases lying between them. As DNA, the CDR3 is TGTGCCAGCAGTTCGCGGGAACAGACCTACGAGCAGTACTTC. This translates into CASSSREQTYEQYF.

This clone was detected once. This chain uses TRBV4-2 with TRBJ1-6; D gene ambiguous. This CDR3 contains 16 residues. Germline V gene data show CDR1 as LGHNA and CDR2 as YNFKEQ. Deletions cut 0 bases from V and 9 bases from J, with 15 bases between. This CDR3 is CASSQDGRVGLSPLHF. The CDR3, as DNA: TGTGCCAGCAGCCAAGACGGACGGGTAGGGCTTTCACCCCTCCACTTT.

This chain connects TRBV5-1 to TRBJ1-3; D remains unclear. This CDR3 region has 14 residues. Germline assignment: CDR1 SGHRS and CDR2 YFSETQ. Trimming took 0 bases from V and 4 from J, leaving 8 bases between them. This chain's CDR3 is CASSLEGSGNTIYF. Written as DNA, the CDR3 is TGCGCCAGCAGCTTGGAAGGGTCCGGAAACACCATATATTTT.

This chain joins TRBV6-5 and TRBJ2-3, with D tentatively TRBD2 (5 bases). The germline V and J ends were trimmed by 6 bases and 2 bases, with 12 bases remaining between them. The CDR3 runs to 14 residues. Germline-derived CDR1 and CDR2 are MNHEY and SVGAGI. CDR3 sequence: CASSLLDITDTQYF. The CDR3 region has the DNA TGTGCCAGCAGCCTACTAGATATCACAGATACGCAGTATTTT.

The chain links TRBV2 to TRBJ2-3; 12 nucleotides line up with TRBD2. Germline V CDR1 and CDR2: SNHLY, FYNNEI. Trimming cost V 6 bases and J 5 bases; bases outside gene matches: 6. This CDR3 comprises 15 residues. The CDR3 bases are TGTGCCAGCAGAGATTTGGGACTAGCGGGAGATACGCAGTATTTT. This sequence encodes CASRDLGLAGDTQYF.

The chain links TRBV5-1 to TRBJ2-1; possible D gene TRBD2, 5 bases. The germline V gene encodes CDR1 SGHRS and CDR2 YFSETQ. The CDR3 extends over 14 amino acids. With 7 bases removed from V and 0 bases from J, the gap between germline ends came to 11 bases. The CDR3, as DNA: TGCGCCAGCCAAGACGGGAACTCCTACAATGAGCAGTTCTTC. This gives the protein CASQDGNSYNEQFF.

V is TRBV21-1 and J is TRBJ2-3. TRBV21-1 is tagged as a pseudogene. The CDR3 extends over 16 amino acids. CDR3 residues: CASSPIQGEGTDTQYF. The CDR3 DNA reads TGTGCCAGCTCCCCAATTCAGGGAGAAGGCACAGATACGCAGTATTTT.

CDR3 sequence reads: CASSLVTEQFF. CDR3 DNA sequence: TGTGCCAGCAGCTTAGTTACTGAGCAGTTCTTC. The chain is built from TRBV7-9 and TRBJ2-1, with unresolved D. Deletions cut 1 base from V and 9 bases from J, with 4 bases between. Germline CDR1 is SEHNR and CDR2 is FQNEAQ (reference sequence). CDR3 size: 11 residues. The full variable domain, in which reference TRBV7-9 and TRBJ2-1 provide the parts outside the CDR3, is DTGVSQNPRHKITKRGQNVTFRCDPISEHNRLYWYRQTLGQGPEFLTYFQNEAQLEKSRLLSDRFSAERPKGSFSTLEIQRTEQGDSAMYLCASSLVTEQFFGPGTRLTVL.

Only one count was recorded for this clone. The V and J genes are TRBV15 and TRBJ2-7; TRBD2 aligns across 8 bases. From germline, CDR1 is LNHNV and CDR2 YYDKDF (reference sequence). CDR3 length: 16 amino acids. After removal of 1 base from V and 2 bases from J, the junction contained 7 bases not matched to a gene. CDR3 in amino acids: CATSRGGLASTYEQYF. For the CDR3, the DNA is TGTGCCACCAGCAGAGGAGGACTAGCATCAACCTACGAGCAGTACTTC.

This clone is classed as medium-sized. This chain connects TRBV5-4 to TRBJ2-2; D perhaps matches TRBD1 (5 bases). This CDR3 has 14 amino acids. CDR1 is SGHNT and CDR2 is YYREEE in the germline V gene (reference sequence). Trimming left V 3 bases short and J 5 bases short, with 11 bases between. The CDR3 loop reads CASSSPAGTGELFF. The CDR3 DNA is TGTGCCAGCAGCTCCCCGGCAGGGACCGGGGAGCTGTTTTTT. Full variable domain (remainder filled in from reference TRBV5-4 and TRBJ2-2): ETGVTQSPTHLIKTRGQQVTLRCSSQSGHNTVSWYQQALGQGPQFIFQYYREEENGRGNFPPRFSGLQFPNYSSELNVNALELDDSALYLCASSSPAGTGELFFGEGSRLTVL.

This chain connects TRBV2 to TRBJ1-6; D not certain. CDR1 SNHLY and CDR2 FYNNEI come from the germline V gene. V lost 3 bases to trimming and J lost 7 bases, with 7 bases between them. This CDR3 spans 13 amino acids. CDR3 residues: CASSDSLNSPLHF. CDR3 DNA sequence: TGTGCCAGCAGTGATTCGTTGAATTCACCCCTCCACTTT.